This T cell receptor beta chain stems from a study of response to subunit inactivated influenza vaccine. Findings and limits, study-wide: Authors suggested each seasonal flu vaccination may recruit only limited numbers of new T cells.

There are 14 residues in the CDR3. Germline V gene data show CDR1 as LGHNA and CDR2 as YSLEER. V was trimmed by 3 bases and J by 8 bases, leaving 15 bases between them. TCRdb re-analysed the RT-PCR reads in MiXCR, keeping a single row per CDR3 protein. The profile shows about 570,000 distinct CDR3 sequences, approximately 10% of them singletons. This clonotype has just a few counts. Its target is not known. Here the sequenced sample was PBMCs from blood, taken on the day of vaccination. The gene calls are TRBV4-3 and TRBJ2-3, with D possibly TRBD1 on 5 matching bases. This sequence was found in a man in his fifties or sixties who received an inactivated influenza vaccine. CDR3 amino acids: CASSQARVQGTQYF. The CDR3 DNA follows: TGCGCCAGCAGCCAGGCCAGGGTTCAGGGTACGCAGTATTTT.